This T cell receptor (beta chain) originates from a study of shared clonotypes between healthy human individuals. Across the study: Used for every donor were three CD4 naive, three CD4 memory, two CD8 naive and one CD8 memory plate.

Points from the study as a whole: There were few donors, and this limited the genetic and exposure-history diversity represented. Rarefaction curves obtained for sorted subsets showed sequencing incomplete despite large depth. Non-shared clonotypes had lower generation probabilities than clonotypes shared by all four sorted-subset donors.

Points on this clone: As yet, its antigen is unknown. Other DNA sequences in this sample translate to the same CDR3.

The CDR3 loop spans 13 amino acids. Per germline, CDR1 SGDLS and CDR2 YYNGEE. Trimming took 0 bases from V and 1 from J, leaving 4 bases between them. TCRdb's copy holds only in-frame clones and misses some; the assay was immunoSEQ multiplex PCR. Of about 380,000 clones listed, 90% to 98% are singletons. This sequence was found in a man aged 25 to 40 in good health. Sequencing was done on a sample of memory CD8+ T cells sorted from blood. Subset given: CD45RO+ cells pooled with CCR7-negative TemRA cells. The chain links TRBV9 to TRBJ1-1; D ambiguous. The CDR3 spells CASSVAPNTEAFF. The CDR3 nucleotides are TGTGCCAGCAGCGTAGCCCCGAACACTGAAGCTTTCTTT.